The 6 T cell receptor beta chains below all came from one sample that was sequenced in a study of post-analysis software for immune sequencing data. cDNA libraries of TCR beta carried unique molecular identifiers. TCRdb passed the PCR reads through MiXCR, listing each CDR3 protein once. The sample lists about 160,000 distinct CDR3 sequences; under 40% were seen once. This sample comprised blood, obtained after autologous hematopoietic stem cell transplantation. These receptors all stem from a girl aged 5 to 17 with multiple sclerosis.

This clonotype was found a few times. The chain couples TRBV10-3 to TRBJ2-5; possibly TRBD2 for D (5 bases). Germline-derived CDR1 and CDR2 are ENHRY and SYGVKD. V was trimmed by 8 bases and J by 2 bases, leaving 9 bases between them. There are 12 residues in the CDR3. The CDR3, as DNA: TGTGCCATCGGGAGTAGTCAAGAGACCCAGTACTTC. Its translation: CAIGSSQETQYF.

This chain connects TRBV6-1 to TRBJ1-2, with TRBD1 identical over 8 bases. V shed 1 base and J 6 bases; nucleotides not matched to a gene: 4. The germline V gene has CDR1 MNHNS and CDR2 SASEGT. The CDR3 is made up of 14 amino acids. The CDR3 sequence is CASSEGTGMDGYTF. Written as DNA, the CDR3 is TGTGCCAGCAGTGAAGGGACAGGGATGGATGGCTACACCTTC.

The V gene is TRBV7-3, the J gene TRBJ2-2; unclear D gene. This CDR3 spans 15 amino acids. V was pared by 8 bases and J by 0 bases, with 13 bases between. In germline, CDR1 is SGHTA, CDR2 FQGTGA. The CDR3 DNA reads TGTGCCAGCCAATCGGACGGCGCGAACACCGGGGAGCTGTTTTTT. This gives the protein CASQSDGANTGELFF.

The chain couples TRBV11-3 to TRBJ2-5; 9 nucleotides match TRBD1. V shed 1 base, J shed 2 bases, and the junction held 8 bases outside the gene matches. The CDR3 sequence is 17 residues long. Germline CDR1 reads SGHNT; CDR2 reads YENEEA. Here the CDR3 DNA reads TGTGCCAGCAGCTTAGCCACAGGGGGCGCGAGGCAAGAGACCCAGTACTTC. Protein: CASSLATGGARQETQYF.

This clonotype has just a few counts. V is TRBV20-1 and J is TRBJ2-1; D is possibly TRBD2 (5 bases). The germline V and J ends were trimmed by 5 bases and 7 bases, with 9 bases remaining between them. CDR3 length: 11 residues. Germline loops: CDR1 DFQATT, CDR2 SNEGSKA (reference sequence). The CDR3 loop is CSAPRVNEQFF. CDR3 coding DNA: TGCAGTGCTCCGCGGGTTAATGAGCAGTTCTTC.

In this sample, this clonotype turned up a few times. The rearrangement joins TRBV6-6 to TRBJ1-1, with 7 bases that match TRBD1. The junction had 5 bases not matched to a gene; V was cut back by 7 bases and J by 0 bases. Germline CDR1 reads MNHNY; CDR2 reads SVGAGI (reference sequence). This CDR3 is 14 amino acids long. The CDR3 here is CASINRGLNTEAFF. The CDR3 DNA is TGTGCCAGCATTAACAGGGGATTGAACACTGAAGCTTTCTTT.